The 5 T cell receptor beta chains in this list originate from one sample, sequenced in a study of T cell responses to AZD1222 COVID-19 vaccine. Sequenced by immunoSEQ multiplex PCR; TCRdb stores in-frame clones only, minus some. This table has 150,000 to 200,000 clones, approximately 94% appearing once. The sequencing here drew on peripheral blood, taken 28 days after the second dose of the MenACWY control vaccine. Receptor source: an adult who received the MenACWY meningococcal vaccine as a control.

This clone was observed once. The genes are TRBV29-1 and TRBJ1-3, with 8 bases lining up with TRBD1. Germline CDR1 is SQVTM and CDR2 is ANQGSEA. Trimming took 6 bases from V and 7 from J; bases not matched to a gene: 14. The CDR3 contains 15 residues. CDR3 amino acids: CSVASSGQGYNTIYF. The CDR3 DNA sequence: TGCAGCGTAGCCTCCTCCGGACAGGGATATAACACCATATATTTT.

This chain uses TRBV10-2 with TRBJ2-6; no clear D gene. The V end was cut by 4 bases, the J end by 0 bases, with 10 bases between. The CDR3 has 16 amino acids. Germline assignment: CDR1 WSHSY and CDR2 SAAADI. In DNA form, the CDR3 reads TGCGCCAGCAGTGTAACATCTTCCTCTGGGGCCAACGTCCTGACTTTC. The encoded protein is CASSVTSSSGANVLTF.

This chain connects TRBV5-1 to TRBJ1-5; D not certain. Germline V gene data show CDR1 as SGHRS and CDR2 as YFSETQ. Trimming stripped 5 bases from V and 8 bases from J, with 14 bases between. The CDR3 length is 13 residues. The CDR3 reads CASSPLISEPQHF. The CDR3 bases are TGCGCCAGCAGTCCTCTGATCAGCGAGCCCCAGCATTTT.

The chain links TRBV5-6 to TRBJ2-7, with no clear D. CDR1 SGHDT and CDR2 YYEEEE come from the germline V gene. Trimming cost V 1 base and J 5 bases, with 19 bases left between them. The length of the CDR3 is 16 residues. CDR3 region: CASSLRNLGSPDEQYF. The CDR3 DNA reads TGTGCCAGCAGCTTGAGGAACTTGGGCTCTCCTGACGAGCAGTACTTC.

CDR3 in DNA: TGTGCCAGCAGCCAAGTCCAGGGGAGATGGACTGAAGCTTTCTTT. This sequence encodes CASSQVQGRWTEAFF. The gene calls are TRBV3-1 (or the pseudogene TRBV3-2) and TRBJ1-1; TRBD1 is a possible D gene (6 bases). The CDR3 has 15 residues. V lost 1 base to trimming and J lost 5 bases, with 14 bases between them. Germline loops: CDR1 LGHDT, CDR2 YNNKEL (reference sequence).